These 23 T cell receptor beta chains were all obtained from the same sample, sequenced in a study of spatial heterogeneity in lung cancer (dated by TCRdb to between 2018 and 2020). The library was obtained by 5' RACE. Sequencing took place on a NextSeq 500. Through fastp at Q25 and MiXCR, TCRdb rebuilt clones from the public reads, retaining in-frame beta chains. Records with the same CDR3 protein are collapsed into one entry carrying the most frequent genes and DNA. Across this sample there are some 83,000 distinct CDR3 sequences, with around 7.3% seen only once. Roughly 7% of the sample is taken by the ten largest. What the time point label conveys for this sample: sample taken at primary tumor resection. The sample in question was PBMCs, obtained at surgery. The source is a male donor with early-stage non-small cell lung cancer.

This clonotype was counted a few times. The gene calls are TRBV7-9 and TRBJ1-1, with D possibly TRBD1 on 5 matching bases. V lost 6 bases to trimming and J lost 0 bases, with 14 bases between them. Germline assignment: CDR1 SEHNR and CDR2 FQNEAQ (reference sequence). This CDR3 is 15 amino acids long. CDR3 protein: CASRKQDRMNTEAFF. CDR3 DNA: TGTGCCAGCAGGAAACAAGACAGAATGAACACTGAAGCTTTCTTT.

This sequence joins TRBV2 and TRBJ2-1; possibly TRBD2 for D (6 bases). Germline V CDR1 and CDR2: SNHLY, FYNNEI. This CDR3 has 15 amino acids. V was cut by 8 bases and J by 5 bases, with 19 bases left in between. CDR3 sequence (DNA): TGTGCCAGCGTTTATTGGGAGGCACCCCACAATGAGCAGTTCTTC. Its protein is CASVYWEAPHNEQFF.

In its sample, this clonotype was seen many times. The genes are TRBV11-2 and TRBJ2-3; perhaps TRBD2 as D (6 bases). The CDR3 runs 15 residues. Germline values: CDR1 SGHAT, CDR2 FQNNGV. Trimming took 0 bases from V and 1 from J, leaving 8 bases between them. The CDR3 loop is CASSLEWGGTDTQYF. The CDR3 nucleotides read TGTGCCAGCAGCTTAGAATGGGGGGGCACAGATACGCAGTATTTT.

This clonotype came up many times. The V gene is TRBV7-9, the J gene TRBJ2-2; D is unresolved. The germline CDR1 and CDR2 sequences are SEHNR and FQNEAQ (reference sequence). This CDR3 is 15 amino acids long. Trimming took 5 bases from V and 5 from J, leaving 15 bases between them. CDR3 DNA sequence: TGTGCCAGCAGCCCCCAGGAGAGGTTAACCGGGGAGCTGTTTTTT. It codes for CASSPQERLTGELFF.

The sample holds a few counts of this clonotype. This chain links TRBV6-1 with TRBJ2-7, with D uncertain. V was cut by 6 bases and J by 2 bases, with 17 bases left in between. CDR3 length equals 15 residues. CDR1 and CDR2 from the germline V gene are MNHNS and SASEGT. The CDR3 DNA follows: TGTGCCAGCAGAGAAACTTACGACGGACCCTACGAGCAGTACTTC. This codes for CASRETYDGPYEQYF.

There are a few counts of this clonotype. J is TRBJ2-3 and V is TRBV5-1, with TRBD2 identical over 13 bases. The junction had 1 base not matched to a gene; V was cut back by 0 bases and J by 3 bases. Germline V lookup: CDR1 SGHRS, CDR2 YFSETQ. CDR3 size: 16 residues. The CDR3 is CASSLGTSGRTDTQYF. The CDR3 bases are TGCGCCAGCAGCTTGGGGACTAGCGGGAGAACAGATACGCAGTATTTT. Filled out from reference TRBV5-1 and TRBJ2-3, the complete variable domain reads KAGVTQTPRYLIKTRGQQVTLSCSPISGHRSVSWYQQTPGQGLQFLFEYFSETQRNKGNFPGRFSGRQFSNSRSEMNVSTLELGDSALYLCASSLGTSGRTDTQYFGPGTRLTVL.

This clonotype was counted ten times or more. The chain links TRBV5-1 to TRBJ1-6; 7 bases are a match to TRBD1. There are 14 residues in the CDR3. Trimming cost V 4 bases and J 7 bases; bases outside gene matches: 5. Per the germline V gene, CDR1 is SGHRS and CDR2 is YFSETQ. For the CDR3, the DNA is TGCGCCAGCAGCAGTCAGACAGGGAATTCACCCCTCCACTTT. Translated: CASSSQTGNSPLHF. Drawing the rest from reference TRBV5-1 and TRBJ1-6, the complete variable domain is KAGVTQTPRYLIKTRGQQVTLSCSPISGHRSVSWYQQTPGQGLQFLFEYFSETQRNKGNFPGRFSGRQFSNSRSEMNVSTLELGDSALYLCASSSQTGNSPLHFGNGTRLTVT.

The chain recombines TRBV6-6 with TRBJ2-1, with 8 bases lining up with TRBD2. V lost 3 bases, J lost 0 bases, and 4 bases stayed unmatched. The germline CDR1 and CDR2 sequences are MNHNY and SVGAGI (reference sequence). This CDR3 spans 16 amino acids. The CDR3 is CASSYSGGSSYNEQFF. The CDR3 DNA reads TGTGCCAGCAGTTATTCGGGGGGGTCCTCCTACAATGAGCAGTTCTTC.

The rearrangement links TRBV9 to TRBJ2-1, with D tentatively TRBD2 (5 bases). CDR3 size: 13 residues. Germline CDR1 SGDLS, CDR2 YYNGEE. Trimming removed 2 bases at V and 16 bases at J, with 19 bases between. The CDR3 here is CASSVAFVGDFFF. The CDR3 region has the DNA TGTGCCAGCAGCGTTGCGTTCGTGGGAGATTTCTTCTTC.

This clonotype was recorded at least ten times. CDR3 loop: CASSQMWNTGELFF. The CDR3 nucleotides are TGCGCCAGCAGCCAAATGTGGAACACCGGGGAGCTGTTTTTT. The chain couples TRBV4-3 to TRBJ2-2; no firm D call. In germline, CDR1 is LGHNA, CDR2 YSLEER. The V gene lost 2 bases and the J gene lost 1 base, with 5 bases spanning the gap. The CDR3 is made up of 14 amino acids.

This chain links TRBV12-3 or TRBV12-4 with TRBJ2-5, with D tentatively TRBD1 (6 bases). This CDR3 region has 14 residues. Trimming removed 0 bases from V and 1 base from J, with 6 bases in between. The CDR3 DNA is TGTGCCAGCAGTTTAGCCAGGGGCCAAGAGACCCAGTACTTC. Translation gives CASSLARGQETQYF.

Comments on this clonotype: Given a much more abundant clone one base away, this may be a read error. The chain links TRBV7-9 to TRBJ2-5, with D perhaps matching TRBD2 (5 bases). V lost 3 bases, J lost 4 bases, and 9 bases lay in between. Germline CDR1 reads SEHNR; CDR2 reads FQNEAQ (reference sequence). The CDR3 contains 13 residues. The DNA for the CDR3 is TGTGCCAGCAGCTTTAGCGATCGAGAGACCCAGTACTTC. Translation gives CASSFSDRETQYF.

J is TRBJ2-2 and V is TRBV30; D ambiguous. The ends were cut back, 2 bases at V and 1 base at J, with 5 bases in the middle. The CDR3 sequence is 13 residues long. Germline-derived CDR1 and CDR2 are GTSNPN and SVGIG (reference sequence). CDR3 nucleotide sequence: TGTGCCTGGAGTAGGCAGAACACCGGGGAGCTGTTTTTT. Translating it yields CAWSRQNTGELFF.

The sample holds a few counts of this clonotype. This chain links TRBV18 with TRBJ1-4, with D hard to call. Per germline, CDR1 KGHSH and CDR2 LQKENI. The CDR3 has 13 amino acids. V lost 4 bases and J lost 7, with 10 bases in between. CDR3 loop: CASSQGWSEKLFF. The CDR3 region has the DNA TGTGCCAGCTCACAGGGATGGAGTGAAAAACTGTTTTTT.

In its sample, this clonotype was seen a few times. This chain joins TRBV11-2 and TRBJ2-7, with D possibly matching TRBD2 (6 bases). The CDR3 length is 16 residues. V shed 3 bases and J shed 2 bases, with 17 bases lying between them. Germline assignment: CDR1 SGHAT and CDR2 FQNNGV. The CDR3 nucleotides are TGTGCCAGCAGCTTGGGGCGGGGACTGGGCACCTACGAGCAGTACTTC. Protein product: CASSLGRGLGTYEQYF.

This clonotype has only a few counts. This sequence joins TRBV4-2 and TRBJ2-3; TRBD1 agrees at 7 bases. Germline V CDR1 and CDR2: LGHNA, YNFKEQ. V shed 5 bases and J 3 bases; nucleotides not matched to a gene: 11. This CDR3 region has 16 residues. CDR3 region: CASSGVRAGGTDTQYF. The CDR3 DNA sequence: TGTGCCAGCAGCGGAGTGAGGGCAGGGGGAACAGATACGCAGTATTTT.

This clonotype has a handful of counts. The J gene is TRBJ2-7, the V gene TRBV12-3 or TRBV12-4; 7 nucleotides align to TRBD1. The CDR3 has 15 residues. V lost 3 bases, J lost 2 bases, and 7 bases stayed unmatched. The CDR3 nucleotides are TGTGCCAGCAGTTTTTTTTGGGACAGACCCTACGAGCAGTACTTC. Protein product: CASSFFWDRPYEQYF.

This chain connects TRBV6-5 to TRBJ2-5; D gene ambiguous. From germline, CDR1 is MNHEY and CDR2 SVGAGI. This CDR3 has 14 residues. The V end lost 0 bases, the J end lost 4 bases, and 9 bases lay between the germline ends. The CDR3 DNA is TGTGCCAGCAGTTACTCGAATCTGGCAGAGACCCAGTACTTC. This translates into CASSYSNLAETQYF.

This clonotype was counted many times. The V gene is TRBV11-2, the J gene TRBJ2-2; 15 bases align to TRBD2. CDR3 length: 18 amino acids. V was clipped by 5 bases and J by 2 bases; unmatched bases: 6. The germline gives CDR1 SGHAT, CDR2 FQNNGV. The CDR3 DNA is TGTGCCAGCAGCACCGGACTAGCGGGAGGGCGTAACACCGGGGAGCTGTTTTTT. Translation: CASSTGLAGGRNTGELFF.

This clonotype appeared many times. The chain combines TRBV12-3 or TRBV12-4 with TRBJ2-2; D is ambiguous. V was cut by 6 bases and J by 7 bases, with 12 bases left in between. This CDR3 has 13 residues. The CDR3 sequence is CASSPIPVGELFF. The CDR3 nucleotides read TGTGCCAGCAGCCCCATCCCAGTCGGGGAGCTGTTTTTT.

This clonotype appeared many times. CDR3 region: CASSVFASEVGEQFF. The CDR3 region has the DNA TGTGCCAGCAGCGTATTCGCCTCTGAAGTGGGTGAGCAGTTCTTC. This chain joins TRBV9 and TRBJ2-1; D is unclear. V was shortened by 1 base and J by 9 bases, with 17 bases between the two germline ends. The CDR3 extends over 15 amino acids. CDR1 SGDLS and CDR2 YYNGEE come from the germline V gene.

This clonotype was counted between two and nine times. The genes are TRBV10-3 and TRBJ1-1; 7 positions agree with TRBD1. From germline, CDR1 is ENHRY and CDR2 SYGVKD. J was trimmed by 0 bases and V by 3 bases; bases with no gene match: 4. This CDR3 is 15 amino acids long. The CDR3 here is CAISDSGTVNTEAFF. CDR3 DNA sequence: TGTGCCATCAGTGATTCCGGGACAGTGAACACTGAAGCTTTCTTT.

V usage is TRBV19 and J usage is TRBJ2-7; 7 bases are shared with TRBD2. The CDR3 totals 15 residues. After removal of 5 bases from V and 0 bases from J, the junction contained 7 bases not matched to a gene. CDR1 LNHDA and CDR2 SQIVND come from the germline V gene (reference sequence). This chain's CDR3 is CASSAPGGSSYEQYF. CDR3 DNA sequence: TGTGCCAGTAGTGCCCCCGGGGGGAGCTCCTACGAGCAGTACTTC.